Each of the 3 T cell receptor beta chains below was sequenced from the same sample in a study of blood T cell repertoires in COVID-19. Method: immunoSEQ multiplex PCR; TCRdb's copy keeps in-frame clones and lacks some. The sample shows a few hundred thousand clones, roughly 85% of them seen only once. The sample comprised peripheral blood. These receptors were collected from a woman in her sixties or seventies with acute or convalescent COVID-19.

The V call is TRBV27, the J call TRBJ1-2, with D possibly TRBD1 on 5 matching bases. V lost 7 bases and J lost 3, with 12 bases in between. This CDR3 is built from 13 residues. The germline gives CDR1 MNHEY, CDR2 SMNVEV (reference sequence). The CDR3 reads CASKDNLDYGYTF. The CDR3 DNA sequence: TGTGCCAGCAAGGACAATCTCGACTATGGCTACACCTTC.

Remarks on this clone: At the DNA level, this CDR3 is encoded by other sequences in the same sample as well. The chain combines TRBV5-1 with TRBJ1-2; 7 positions match TRBD1. Trimming removed 4 bases from V and 4 bases from J; junction bases left unmatched: 4. The germline gives CDR1 SGHRS, CDR2 YFSETQ. The CDR3 is 13 residues long. The CDR3 here is CASSRDSLYGYTF. The CDR3 DNA is TGCGCCAGCAGCAGGGACAGCCTCTATGGCTACACCTTC. The full variable domain, its missing parts supplied by reference TRBV5-1 and TRBJ1-2, is KAGVTQTPRYLIKTRGQQVTLSCSPISGHRSVSWYQQTPGQGLQFLFEYFSETQRNKGNFPGRFSGRQFSNSRSEMNVSTLELGDSALYLCASSRDSLYGYTFGSGTRLTVV.

Note on this clone: In the same sample, other DNA sequences code for this CDR3. The chain recombines TRBV19 with TRBJ2-2, with D tentatively TRBD2 (5 bases). CDR1 is LNHDA, CDR2 SQIVND, per germline (reference sequence). V was trimmed by 7 bases and J by 0 bases, leaving 9 bases between them. The CDR3 runs 14 residues. The CDR3 is CASKAGANTGELFF. CDR3 nucleotide sequence: TGTGCCAGTAAGGCGGGTGCGAACACCGGGGAGCTGTTTTTT.